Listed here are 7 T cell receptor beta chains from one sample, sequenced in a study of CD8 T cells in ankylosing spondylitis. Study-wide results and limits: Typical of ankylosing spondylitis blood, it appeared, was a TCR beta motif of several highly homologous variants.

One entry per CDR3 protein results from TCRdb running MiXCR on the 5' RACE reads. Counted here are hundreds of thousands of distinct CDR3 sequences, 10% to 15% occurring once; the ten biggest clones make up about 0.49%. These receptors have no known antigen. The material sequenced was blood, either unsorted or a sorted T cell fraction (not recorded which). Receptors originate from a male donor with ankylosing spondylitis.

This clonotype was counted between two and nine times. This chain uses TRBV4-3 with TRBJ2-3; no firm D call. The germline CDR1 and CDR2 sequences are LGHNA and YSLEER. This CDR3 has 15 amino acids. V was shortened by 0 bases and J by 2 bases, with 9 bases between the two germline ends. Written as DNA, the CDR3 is TGCGCCAGCAGCCAAGATCGGCCCTACACAGATACGCAGTATTTT. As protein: CASSQDRPYTDTQYF.

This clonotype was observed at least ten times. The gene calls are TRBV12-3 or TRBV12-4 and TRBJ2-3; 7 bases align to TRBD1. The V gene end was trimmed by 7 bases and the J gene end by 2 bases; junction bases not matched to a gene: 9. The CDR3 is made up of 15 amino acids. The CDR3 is CASTQTGATTDTQYF. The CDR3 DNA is TGTGCCAGCACCCAAACAGGGGCCACCACAGATACGCAGTATTTT.

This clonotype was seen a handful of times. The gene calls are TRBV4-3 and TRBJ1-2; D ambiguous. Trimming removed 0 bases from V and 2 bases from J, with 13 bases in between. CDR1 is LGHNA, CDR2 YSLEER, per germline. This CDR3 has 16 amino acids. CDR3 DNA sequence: TGCGCCAGCAGCCAAGATCGGTCAGAGTGGAACTATGGCTACACCTTC. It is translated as CASSQDRSEWNYGYTF.

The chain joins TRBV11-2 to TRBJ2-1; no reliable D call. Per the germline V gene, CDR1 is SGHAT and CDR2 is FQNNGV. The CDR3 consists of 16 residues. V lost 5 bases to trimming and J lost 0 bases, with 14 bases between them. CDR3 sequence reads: CASSPRPVSSYNEQFF. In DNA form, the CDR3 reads TGTGCCAGCAGCCCCCGTCCAGTCAGCTCCTACAATGAGCAGTTCTTC.

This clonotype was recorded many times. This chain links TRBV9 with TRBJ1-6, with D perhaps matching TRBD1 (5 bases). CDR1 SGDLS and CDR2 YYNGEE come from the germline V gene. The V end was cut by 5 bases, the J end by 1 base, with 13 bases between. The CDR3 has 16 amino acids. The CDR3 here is CASSLAGGSYNSPLHF. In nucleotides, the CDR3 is TGTGCCAGCAGTCTAGCCGGGGGTTCCTATAATTCACCCCTCCACTTT.

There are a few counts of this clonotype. The CDR3 coding sequence is TGTGCCAGCAGCTTAAGGAACGGGGGAGAAAATGGCTACACCTTC. It specifies CASSLRNGGENGYTF. V usage is TRBV7-9 and J usage is TRBJ1-2; a possible D gene is TRBD1 (5 bases). This CDR3 is 15 amino acids long. Germline V lookup: CDR1 SEHNR, CDR2 FQNEAQ (reference sequence). V gave up 2 bases and J gave up 6 bases, with 16 bases separating them.

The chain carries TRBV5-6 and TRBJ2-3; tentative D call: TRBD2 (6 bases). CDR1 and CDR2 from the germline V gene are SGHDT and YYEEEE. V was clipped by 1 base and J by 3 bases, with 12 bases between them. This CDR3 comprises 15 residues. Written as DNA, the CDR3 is TGTGCCAGCAGCTTGAACGGGGGAGGTACAGATACGCAGTATTTT. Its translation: CASSLNGGGTDTQYF.